This note documents a single T cell receptor beta chain sequence. Its antigen target is currently unknown. No clone much larger than this one lies a single base away; base qualities are absent. Healthy controls were approximately 40 blood donors whose buffy coats came from the Finnish Red Cross blood service. All TCR-sequenced material derived from peripheral blood: patient blood samples and healthy donor buffy coats. Peripheral blood mononuclear cells were isolated by Ficoll-Hypaque gradient centrifugation. CD4+ cells were purified magnetically from the buffy coats of healthy controls. Genomic DNA was extracted with the Gentra Puregene Cell and Tissue kit and quantified on a Qubit 2.0 fluorometer. The CDR3 contains 15 residues, cysteine and phenylalanine counted. The read is trimmed to its CDR3 DNA, 45 bases read in frame from base 1. Trimming at the junction amounts to 2 bases on V and 1 base on J, and the germline ends lie 11 bases apart. Per the germline V gene, SGHTA is the CDR1 and FQGNSA is the CDR2.

TCRbeta rearrangements were sequenced from genomic DNA using the immunoSEQ assay at survey resolution. In the paper's pipeline: In the TCR sequencing data, the lowest productive clonotype frequency that could be detected was 2.59 x 10-5. Analyses included only productive TCRbeta rearrangements, meaning complete and in-frame sequences. Sample clonality was computed as Simpson clonality in the immunoSEQ Analyzer version 3.0. Clones were grouped by frequency into very rare, small, medium, large (1-20%) or hyperexpanded (>20%) categories. Generation probabilities were estimated with OLGA 1.2.3, V-gene circos plots were made with VDJtools, specificities were looked up in VDJdb, and CDR3 motifs were identified with GLIPH. The immuneACCESS repertoire file appears here via TCRdb, limited to in-frame rearrangements. These files lack a portion of the clones; in checked studies, under half of the deficit traces to unresolved V genes, and the cause of the others is not known. Clone size and V and J calls were adopted from that table, with D and trimming inferred from the DNA. The sample table holds about 24,000 clones, of which approximately 79% were seen once. The biggest ten clones account for approximately 0.65% of the sample.

This record comes from a study of STAT5B mutations in CD4+ large granular lymphocyte leukemia (dated by TCRdb to 2021 to 2024). Study-wide context: Among healthy controls, the CDR3 'QG' motif was associated with a particular HLA allele. The study compared the TCRbeta repertoires of patients with CD4+ T-cell large granular lymphocyte leukemia against the TCRbeta repertoires of healthy blood donors. The purity of purified fractions was confirmed by flow cytometry on FACSCanto II or FACSVerse to exceed 95% among lymphocytes.

Overall study outcomes, separate from this receptor: Enrichment of TRBV06-family usage was observed among the top patient clones (8/27) relative to healthy controls (2/35). The data were not HLA-matched, and the higher clonality in CD4+ T-LGLL than in CD8+ T-LGLL could be due to the relatively small sample size. Greater clonality appeared to be present in CD4-sorted patient repertoires than in healthy CD4+ repertoires, and the difference was retained after the putative leukemic clones were removed. Main leukemic clonotypes were private to each patient, although around 25% of the main leukemic clonotypes were found at low frequency in the non-leukemic repertoires of other patients.

The sequence was obtained from a human donor in good health. The chain couples TRBV7-2 to TRBJ1-1, with the D segment identity uncertain. Sequencing was done on a sample of CD4+ T cells from blood buffy coats. The CDR3 in this case is CASSLYKAKNTEAFF. The DNA is as follows: TGTGCCAGCAGCTTATACAAGGCTAAGAACACTGAAGCTTTCTTT.